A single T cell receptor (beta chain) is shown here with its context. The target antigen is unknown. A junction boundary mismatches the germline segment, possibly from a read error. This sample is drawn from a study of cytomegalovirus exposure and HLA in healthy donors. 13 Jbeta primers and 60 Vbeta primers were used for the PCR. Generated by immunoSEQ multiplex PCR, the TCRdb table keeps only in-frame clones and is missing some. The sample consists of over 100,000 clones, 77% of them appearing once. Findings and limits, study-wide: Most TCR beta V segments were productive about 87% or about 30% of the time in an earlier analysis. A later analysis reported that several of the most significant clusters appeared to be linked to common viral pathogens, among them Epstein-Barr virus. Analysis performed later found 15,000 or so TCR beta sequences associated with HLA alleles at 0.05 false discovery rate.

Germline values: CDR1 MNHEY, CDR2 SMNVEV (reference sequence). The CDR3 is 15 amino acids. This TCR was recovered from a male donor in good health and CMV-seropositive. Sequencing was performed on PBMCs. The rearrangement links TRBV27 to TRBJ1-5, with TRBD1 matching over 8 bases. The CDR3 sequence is CASLSPDRVYQSQHF. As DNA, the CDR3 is TGTGCCAGCTTGAGTCCGGACAGGGTCTATCAGTCCCAGCATTTT.